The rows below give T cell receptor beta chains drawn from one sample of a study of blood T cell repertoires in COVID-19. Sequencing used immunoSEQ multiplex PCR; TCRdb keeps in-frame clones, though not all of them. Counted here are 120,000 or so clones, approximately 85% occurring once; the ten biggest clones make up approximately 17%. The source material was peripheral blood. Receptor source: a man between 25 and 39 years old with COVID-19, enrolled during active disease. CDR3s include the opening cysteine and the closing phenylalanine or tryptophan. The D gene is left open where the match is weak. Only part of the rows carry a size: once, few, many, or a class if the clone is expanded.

CDR3aa: CASSQGQGREKLFF
CDR3nt: TGTGCCAGCAGTCAAGGACAGGGTCGGGAAAAACTGTTTTTT
v_gene: TRBV6-1
abundance: once
d_gene: TRBD1
j_gene: TRBJ1-4

CDR3aa: CASSLMSGLDGYTF
CDR3nt: TGTGCCAGCAGCTTAATGTCCGGACTTGATGGCTACACCTTC
v_gene: TRBV7-9
abundance: few
d_gene: -
j_gene: TRBJ1-2

CDR3aa: CASSPAAGSTDTQYF
CDR3nt: TGTGCCAGCTCACCGGCAGCGGGGAGCACAGATACGCAGTATTTT
v_gene: TRBV18
abundance: once
d_gene: TRBD2
j_gene: TRBJ2-3

CDR3aa: CASSLSGTVSYEQYF
CDR3nt: TGTGCCAGCAGCTTATCGGGGACTGTCTCCTACGAGCAGTACTTC
v_gene: TRBV11-1
abundance: -
d_gene: -
j_gene: TRBJ2-7

CDR3aa: CARSFLETQYF
CDR3nt: TGTGCCAGAAGCTTTCTTGAGACCCAGTACTTC
v_gene: TRBV5-3
abundance: -
d_gene: -
j_gene: TRBJ2-5

CDR3aa: CASSDRDRPFFTKLFF
CDR3nt: TGTGCCAGCAGCGACCGGGACAGACCATTTTTTACGAAACTGTTTTTT
v_gene: TRBV21-1
abundance: -
d_gene: -
j_gene: TRBJ1-4

CDR3aa: CATRRAEGALYEQYF
CDR3nt: TGTGCCACCAGGAGGGCGGAGGGGGCCCTCTACGAGCAGTACTTC
v_gene: TRBV10-3
abundance: few
d_gene: -
j_gene: TRBJ2-7

CDR3aa: CASSRTSGPYEQYF
CDR3nt: TGTGCCAGCAGCCGGACTAGCGGACCCTACGAGCAGTACTTC
v_gene: TRBV25-1
abundance: -
d_gene: TRBD2
j_gene: TRBJ2-7

CDR3aa: CASSLWGGNGKQHGYTF
CDR3nt: TGTGCCAGCAGCTTATGGGGGGGGAACGGAAAACAGCATGGCTACACCTTC
v_gene: TRBV11-3
abundance: -
d_gene: -
j_gene: TRBJ1-2

CDR3aa: CASSYGRGHEQYF
CDR3nt: TGTGCCAGCAGTTACGGCAGGGGCCACGAGCAGTACTTC
v_gene: TRBV6-2/TRBV6-3
abundance: -
d_gene: -
j_gene: TRBJ2-7

CDR3aa: CSASIGGNEAFF
CDR3nt: TGCAGCGCCTCAATAGGCGGAAATGAAGCTTTCTTT
v_gene: TRBV29-1
abundance: -
d_gene: -
j_gene: TRBJ1-1

CDR3aa: CASSEDRINTGELFF
CDR3nt: TGTGCCAGCAGTGAGGACAGGATAAACACCGGGGAGCTGTTTTTT
v_gene: TRBV6-1
abundance: many
d_gene: TRBD1
j_gene: TRBJ2-2

CDR3aa: CASSEARDTQYF
CDR3nt: TGTGCCAGCAGTGAAGCGCGAGATACGCAGTATTTT
v_gene: TRBV2
abundance: -
d_gene: -
j_gene: TRBJ2-3

CDR3aa: CASSYSTSGSSYEQYF
CDR3nt: TGTGCCAGCAGTTACTCGACTAGCGGCAGCTCCTACGAGCAGTACTTC
v_gene: TRBV6-5
abundance: once
d_gene: TRBD2
j_gene: TRBJ2-7

CDR3aa: CASSQTQGGTQYF
CDR3nt: TGCGCCAGCAGCCAAACTCAGGGAGGGACCCAGTACTTC
v_gene: TRBV4-3
abundance: -
d_gene: -
j_gene: TRBJ2-5

CDR3aa: CASGPGNSPLHF
CDR3nt: TGTGCCAGCGGTCCAGGGAATTCACCCCTCCACTTT
v_gene: TRBV7-9
abundance: -
d_gene: -
j_gene: TRBJ1-6

CDR3aa: CASSQDGGIGEAFF
CDR3nt: TGCGCCAGCAGCCAAGACGGGGGAATTGGTGAAGCTTTCTTT
v_gene: TRBV4-1
abundance: -
d_gene: -
j_gene: TRBJ1-1

CDR3aa: CASSKVAVVGSSYNEQFF
CDR3nt: TGTGCCAGCAGCAAAGTAGCAGTAGTAGGGAGCTCCTACAATGAGCAGTTCTTC
v_gene: TRBV21-1
abundance: -
d_gene: -
j_gene: TRBJ2-1

CDR3aa: CASSLSGLASTGELFF
CDR3nt: TGTGCCAGCAGTTTATCGGGACTAGCGTCGACCGGGGAGCTGTTTTTT
v_gene: TRBV27
abundance: -
d_gene: TRBD2
j_gene: TRBJ2-2

CDR3aa: CSVERGSYEQYF
CDR3nt: TGCAGCGTTGAAAGGGGATCCTACGAGCAGTACTTC
v_gene: TRBV29-1
abundance: -
d_gene: -
j_gene: TRBJ2-7

CDR3aa: CASSLEETQYF
CDR3nt: TGTGCCAGCAGCCTCGAAGAGACCCAGTACTTC
v_gene: TRBV3-1/TRBV3-2
abundance: -
d_gene: -
j_gene: TRBJ2-5

CDR3aa: CATWRTGDTGELFF
CDR3nt: TGTGCCACCTGGCGGACAGGTGATACCGGGGAGCTGTTTTTT
v_gene: TRBV28
abundance: -
d_gene: TRBD1
j_gene: TRBJ2-2

CDR3aa: CSVHNAVGNTEAFF
CDR3nt: TGCAGCGTACATAATGCGGTTGGGAACACTGAAGCTTTCTTT
v_gene: TRBV29-1
abundance: -
d_gene: -
j_gene: TRBJ1-1

CDR3aa: CASSQGVAGGPSTDTQYF
CDR3nt: TGCGCCAGCAGCCAAGGGGTAGCGGGGGGGCCTAGCACAGATACGCAGTATTTT
v_gene: TRBV4-3
abundance: -
d_gene: TRBD2
j_gene: TRBJ2-3

CDR3aa: CASSHGTGGYSPLHF
CDR3nt: TGTGCCAGCAGCCACGGGACGGGAGGATATTCACCCCTCCACTTT
v_gene: TRBV5-6
abundance: -
d_gene: -
j_gene: TRBJ1-6

CDR3aa: CSVGGNQETQYF
CDR3nt: TGCAGCGTCGGGGGGAACCAAGAGACCCAGTACTTC
v_gene: TRBV29-1
abundance: once
d_gene: TRBD2
j_gene: TRBJ2-5

CDR3aa: CASSRDRGEGNTIYF
CDR3nt: TGTGCCAGCAGTAGGGACAGGGGAGAAGGAAACACCATATATTTT
v_gene: TRBV2
abundance: once
d_gene: TRBD1
j_gene: TRBJ1-3

CDR3aa: CASSLGPGESYEQYF
CDR3nt: TGTGCCAGCAGCTTAGGTCCAGGGGAATCCTACGAGCAGTACTTC
v_gene: TRBV7-2
abundance: -
d_gene: -
j_gene: TRBJ2-7

CDR3aa: CASSLPGSGRGTTGELFF
CDR3nt: TGCGCCAGCAGCCTCCCGGGTAGCGGGAGGGGGACCACCGGGGAGCTGTTTTTT
v_gene: TRBV5-1
abundance: -
d_gene: TRBD2
j_gene: TRBJ2-2

CDR3aa: CASSRADTQYF
CDR3nt: TGTGCCAGCAGCCGAGCAGATACGCAGTATTTT
v_gene: TRBV12-3/TRBV12-4
abundance: -
d_gene: -
j_gene: TRBJ2-3

CDR3aa: CASSRDRERDFF
CDR3nt: TGTGCCAGCAGCAGGGACAGGGAGAGAGATTTCTTT
v_gene: TRBV6-6
abundance: -
d_gene: TRBD1
j_gene: TRBJ1-1

CDR3aa: CASTGRGEQYF
CDR3nt: TGTGCCAGCACGGGTCGAGGCGAGCAGTACTTC
v_gene: TRBV27
abundance: -
d_gene: -
j_gene: TRBJ2-7

CDR3aa: CASSTLAGVGHNEQFF
CDR3nt: TGTGCCAGTAGTACCCTAGCGGGAGTGGGACACAATGAGCAGTTCTTC
v_gene: TRBV19
abundance: -
d_gene: TRBD2
j_gene: TRBJ2-1

CDR3aa: CASSVDRGTYYEQYF
CDR3nt: TGTGCCAGCAGCGTCGACAGGGGGACCTACTACGAGCAGTACTTC
v_gene: TRBV7-8
abundance: -
d_gene: TRBD1
j_gene: TRBJ2-7

CDR3aa: CASSLGDRGGEKLFF
CDR3nt: TGCGCCAGCAGCTTGGGAGACAGGGGTGGCGAAAAACTGTTTTTT
v_gene: TRBV5-1
abundance: -
d_gene: TRBD1
j_gene: TRBJ1-4

CDR3aa: CASSPLVRQGNTGELFF
CDR3nt: TGTGCCAGCAGCCCCCTCGTCCGTCAGGGGAACACCGGGGAGCTGTTTTTT
v_gene: TRBV5-6
abundance: -
d_gene: -
j_gene: TRBJ2-2

CDR3aa: CASSPSGTFYEQYF
CDR3nt: TGTGCCAGCAGCCCGAGCGGGACGTTCTACGAGCAGTACTTC
v_gene: TRBV27
abundance: -
d_gene: TRBD2
j_gene: TRBJ2-7

CDR3aa: CASSNSNYGYTF
CDR3nt: TGTGCCAGCAGTAACAGTAACTATGGCTACACCTTC
v_gene: TRBV6-5
abundance: few
d_gene: -
j_gene: TRBJ1-2

CDR3aa: CASSLERSTDTQYF
CDR3nt: TGCGCCAGCAGCTTGGAGCGGAGCACAGATACGCAGTATTTT
v_gene: TRBV5-1
abundance: -
d_gene: -
j_gene: TRBJ2-3

CDR3aa: CASSQDRLGHEQYF
CDR3nt: TGCGCCAGCAGCCAAGATCGGTTGGGGCACGAGCAGTACTTC
v_gene: TRBV4-1
abundance: -
d_gene: -
j_gene: TRBJ2-7

CDR3aa: CASSLNTDYGYTF
CDR3nt: TGTGCCAGCAGTCTTAACACCGACTATGGCTACACCTTC
v_gene: TRBV12-3/TRBV12-4
abundance: -
d_gene: -
j_gene: TRBJ1-2

CDR3aa: CASIAGGWTEAFF
CDR3nt: TGTGCCAGCATCGCGGGGGGATGGACTGAAGCTTTCTTT
v_gene: TRBV28
abundance: -
d_gene: -
j_gene: TRBJ1-1

CDR3aa: CSASSKAGGFYNEQFF
CDR3nt: TGCAGTGCTAGTTCTAAAGCGGGGGGGTTCTACAATGAGCAGTTCTTC
v_gene: TRBV20-1
abundance: once
d_gene: TRBD2
j_gene: TRBJ2-1

CDR3aa: CASSLSGVSQPQHF
CDR3nt: TGTGCCAGCAGTTTAAGCGGGGTGAGCCAGCCCCAGCATTTT
v_gene: TRBV28
abundance: once
d_gene: -
j_gene: TRBJ1-5

CDR3aa: CASSQDGDSSLGYTF
CDR3nt: TGCGCCAGCAGCCAAGATGGAGACAGTTCGTTAGGCTACACCTTC
v_gene: TRBV4-3
abundance: -
d_gene: -
j_gene: TRBJ1-2

CDR3aa: CASSVTGGRSYGYTF
CDR3nt: TGTGCCAGCAGTGTGACAGGGGGTCGGTCGTATGGCTACACCTTC
v_gene: TRBV28
abundance: few
d_gene: TRBD1
j_gene: TRBJ1-2

CDR3aa: CASSLYWDGGAKPLHF
CDR3nt: TGTGCCAGCAGTTTATATTGGGATGGGGGGGCCAAGCCCCTCCACTTT
v_gene: TRBV28
abundance: once
d_gene: -
j_gene: TRBJ1-6

CDR3aa: CASSTPTGSYGYTF
CDR3nt: TGTGCCAGCAGCACGCCGACAGGGAGCTATGGCTACACCTTC
v_gene: TRBV9
abundance: -
d_gene: TRBD1
j_gene: TRBJ1-2

CDR3aa: CASSIGTDYGYTF
CDR3nt: TGTGCCAGTAGTATCGGGACAGACTATGGCTACACCTTC
v_gene: TRBV19
abundance: -
d_gene: TRBD1
j_gene: TRBJ1-2

CDR3aa: CASSDGTGNEQYF
CDR3nt: TGTGCCAGCAGCGACGGAACAGGGAATGAGCAGTACTTC
v_gene: TRBV7-3
abundance: -
d_gene: -
j_gene: TRBJ2-7

CDR3aa: CASSQTTRGITDTQYF
CDR3nt: TGCGCCAGCAGCCAGACGACCAGGGGAATCACAGATACGCAGTATTTT
v_gene: TRBV4-1
abundance: -
d_gene: -
j_gene: TRBJ2-3

CDR3aa: CASSLGQSRTREGYF
CDR3nt: TGTGCCAGCAGCCTTGGACAGTCCCGAACGCGAGAAGGGTACTTC
v_gene: TRBV27
abundance: -
d_gene: -
j_gene: TRBJ2-7

CDR3aa: CASSPPGAALTEAFF
CDR3nt: TGCGCCAGCAGCCCACCAGGGGCAGCCTTAACTGAAGCTTTCTTT
v_gene: TRBV5-1
abundance: -
d_gene: -
j_gene: TRBJ1-1